This T cell receptor beta chain is drawn from a study of tissue T cells after allogeneic stem cell transplantation. General observations from the study: The patient cohort was small and clinically heterogeneous, with limited sampling depth.

A note on this clone: The antigen remains undetermined.

Germline V gives CDR1 SGHRS, CDR2 YFSETQ. The V gene end was trimmed by 6 bases and the J gene end by 5 bases; junction bases not matched to a gene: 4. The CDR3 spans 13 residues. Measured with immunoSEQ multiplex PCR; TCRdb has only the in-frame clones, and not every one. Of some 28,000 clones detected, 85% appear once; the ten largest clones hold under 4.5%. This chain links TRBV5-1 with TRBJ1-4; the match to TRBD1 covers 7 bases. The starting material was blood, obtained before transplantation. This TCR came from a woman between 18 and 55 years old who later had graft-versus-host disease after an allogeneic stem cell transplant. The CDR3 region has the DNA TGCGCCAGCAAGGAGACAGGGAATGAAAAACTGTTTTTT. This codes for CASKETGNEKLFF.